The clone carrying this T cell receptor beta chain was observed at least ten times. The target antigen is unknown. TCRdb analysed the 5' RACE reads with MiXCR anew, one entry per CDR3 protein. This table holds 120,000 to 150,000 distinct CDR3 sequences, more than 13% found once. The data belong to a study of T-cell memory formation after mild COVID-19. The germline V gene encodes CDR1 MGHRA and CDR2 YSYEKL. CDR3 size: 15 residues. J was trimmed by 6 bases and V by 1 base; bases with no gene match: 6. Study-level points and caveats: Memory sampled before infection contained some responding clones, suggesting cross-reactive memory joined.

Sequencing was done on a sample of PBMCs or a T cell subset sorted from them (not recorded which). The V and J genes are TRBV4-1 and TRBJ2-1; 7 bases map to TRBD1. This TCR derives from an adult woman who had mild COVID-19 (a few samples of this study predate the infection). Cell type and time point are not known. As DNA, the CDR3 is TGCGCCAGCAGCCAAGGGACAGGCTCGGTCAATGAGCAGTTCTTC. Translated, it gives CASSQGTGSVNEQFF.